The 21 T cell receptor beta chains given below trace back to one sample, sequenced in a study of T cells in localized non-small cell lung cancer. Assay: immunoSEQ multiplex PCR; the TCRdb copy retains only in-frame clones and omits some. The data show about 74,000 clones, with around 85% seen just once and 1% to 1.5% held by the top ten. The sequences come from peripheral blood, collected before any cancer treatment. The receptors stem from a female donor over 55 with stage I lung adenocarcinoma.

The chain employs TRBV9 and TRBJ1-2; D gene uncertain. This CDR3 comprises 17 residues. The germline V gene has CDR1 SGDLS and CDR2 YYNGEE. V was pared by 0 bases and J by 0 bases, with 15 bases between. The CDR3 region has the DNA TGTGCCAGCAGCGTAGGGCTTTTCCCGGAAGCTAACTATGGCTACACCTTC. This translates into CASSVGLFPEANYGYTF.

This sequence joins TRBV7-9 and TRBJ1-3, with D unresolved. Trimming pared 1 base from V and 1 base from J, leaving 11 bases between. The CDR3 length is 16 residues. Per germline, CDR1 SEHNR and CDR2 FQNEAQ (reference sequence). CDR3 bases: TGTGCCAGCAGCTTAGGTTGGGGAGTGTCTGGAAACACCATATATTTT. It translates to CASSLGWGVSGNTIYF. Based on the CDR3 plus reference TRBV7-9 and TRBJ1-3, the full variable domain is DTGVSQNPRHKITKRGQNVTFRCDPISEHNRLYWYRQTLGQGPEFLTYFQNEAQLEKSRLLSDRFSAERPKGSFSTLEIQRTEQGDSAMYLCASSLGWGVSGNTIYFGEGSWLTVV.

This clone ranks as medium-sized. CDR3 in amino acids: CASSQAAGLNNSPLHF. The DNA of the CDR3 is TGCGCCAGCAGCCAAGCGGCCGGACTGAATAATTCACCCCTCCACTTT. The V and J genes are TRBV4-1 and TRBJ1-6; no reliable D call. The germline V gene has CDR1 MGHRA and CDR2 YSYEKL. The CDR3 runs to 16 residues. V was cut by 1 base and J by 5 bases, with 12 bases left in between.

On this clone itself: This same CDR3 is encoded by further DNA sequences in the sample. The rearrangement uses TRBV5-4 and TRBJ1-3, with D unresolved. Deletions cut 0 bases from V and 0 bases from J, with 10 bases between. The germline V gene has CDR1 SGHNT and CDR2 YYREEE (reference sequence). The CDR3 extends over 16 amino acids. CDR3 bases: TGTGCCAGCAGCTTGGCGGAACGGTCCTCTGGAAACACCATATATTTT. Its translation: CASSLAERSSGNTIYF.

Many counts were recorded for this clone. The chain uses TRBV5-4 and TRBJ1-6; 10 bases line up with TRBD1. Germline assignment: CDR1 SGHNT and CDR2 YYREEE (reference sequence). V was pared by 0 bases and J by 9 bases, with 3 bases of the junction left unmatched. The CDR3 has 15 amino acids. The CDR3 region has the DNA TGTGCCAGCAGCTTGGGACAGGGGGCGCGTTCACCCCTCCACTTT. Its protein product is CASSLGQGARSPLHF.

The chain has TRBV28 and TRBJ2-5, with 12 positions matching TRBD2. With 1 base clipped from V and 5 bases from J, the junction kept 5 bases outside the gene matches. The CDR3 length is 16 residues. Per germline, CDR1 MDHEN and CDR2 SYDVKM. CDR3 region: CASSLSSGRALETQYF. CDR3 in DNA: TGTGCCAGCAGTTTATCTAGCGGGAGGGCCTTGGAGACCCAGTACTTC.

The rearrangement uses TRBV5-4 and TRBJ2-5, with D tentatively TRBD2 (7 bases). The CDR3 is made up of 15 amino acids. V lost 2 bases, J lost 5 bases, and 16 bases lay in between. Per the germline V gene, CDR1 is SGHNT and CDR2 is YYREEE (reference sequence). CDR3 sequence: CASSFSRGGDETQYF. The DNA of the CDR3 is TGTGCCAGCAGCTTTAGTAGAGGGGGGGACGAGACCCAGTACTTC.

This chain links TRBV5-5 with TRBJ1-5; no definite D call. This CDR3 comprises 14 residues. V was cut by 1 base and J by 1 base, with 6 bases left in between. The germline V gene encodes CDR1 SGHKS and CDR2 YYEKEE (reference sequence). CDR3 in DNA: TGTGCCAGCAGCTTGCACATGAGCAATCAGCCCCAGCATTTT. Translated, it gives CASSLHMSNQPQHF.

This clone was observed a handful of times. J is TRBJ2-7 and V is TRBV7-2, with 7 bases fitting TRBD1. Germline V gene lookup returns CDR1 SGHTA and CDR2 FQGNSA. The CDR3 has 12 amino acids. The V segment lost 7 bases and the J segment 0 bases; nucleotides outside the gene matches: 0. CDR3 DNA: TGTGCCAGCAAGGGGGCCTCCTACGAGCAGTACTTC. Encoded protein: CASKGASYEQYF.

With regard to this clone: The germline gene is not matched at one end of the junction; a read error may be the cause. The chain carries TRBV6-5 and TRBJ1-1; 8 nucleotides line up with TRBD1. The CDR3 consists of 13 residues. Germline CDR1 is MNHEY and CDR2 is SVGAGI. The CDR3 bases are TGTGCCAGCAGTTACTCGTATGACAGGGGACCAATTTTT. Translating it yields CASSYSYDRGPIF.

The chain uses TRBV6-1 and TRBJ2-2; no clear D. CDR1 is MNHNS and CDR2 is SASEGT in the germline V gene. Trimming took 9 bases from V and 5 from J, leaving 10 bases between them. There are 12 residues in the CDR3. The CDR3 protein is CASIDLTGELFF. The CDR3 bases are TGTGCCAGTATCGACTTGACCGGGGAGCTGTTTTTT.

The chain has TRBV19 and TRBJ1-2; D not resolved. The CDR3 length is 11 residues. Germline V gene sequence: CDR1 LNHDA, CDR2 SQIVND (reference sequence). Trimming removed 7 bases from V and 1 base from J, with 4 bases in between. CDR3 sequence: CASMSNYGYTF. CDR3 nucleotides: TGTGCCAGTATGAGTAACTATGGCTACACCTTC.

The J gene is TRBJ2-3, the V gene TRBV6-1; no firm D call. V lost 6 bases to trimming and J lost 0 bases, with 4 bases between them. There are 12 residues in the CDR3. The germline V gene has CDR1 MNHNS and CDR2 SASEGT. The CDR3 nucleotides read TGTGCCAGCAGGGCTAGCACAGATACGCAGTATTTT. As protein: CASRASTDTQYF.

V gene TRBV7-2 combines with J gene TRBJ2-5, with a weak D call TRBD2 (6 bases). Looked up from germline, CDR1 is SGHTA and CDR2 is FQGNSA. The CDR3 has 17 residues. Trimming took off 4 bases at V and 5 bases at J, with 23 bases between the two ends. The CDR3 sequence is CASSSGWGGGGGETQYF. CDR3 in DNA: TGTGCCAGCAGCTCAGGATGGGGAGGAGGTGGAGGGGAGACCCAGTACTTC.

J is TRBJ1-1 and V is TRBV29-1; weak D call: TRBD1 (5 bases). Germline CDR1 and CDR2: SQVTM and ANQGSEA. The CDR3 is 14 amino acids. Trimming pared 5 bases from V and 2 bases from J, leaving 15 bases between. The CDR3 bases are TGCAGCGTTACCCGGGGGGGACCTAACACTGAAGCTTTCTTT. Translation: CSVTRGGPNTEAFF.

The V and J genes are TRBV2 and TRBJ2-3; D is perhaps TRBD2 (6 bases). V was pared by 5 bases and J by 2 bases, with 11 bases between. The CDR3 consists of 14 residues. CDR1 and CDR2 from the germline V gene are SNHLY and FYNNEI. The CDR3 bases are TGTGCCAGCAGTAGCGGGCCGTCCACAGATACGCAGTATTTT. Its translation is CASSSGPSTDTQYF.

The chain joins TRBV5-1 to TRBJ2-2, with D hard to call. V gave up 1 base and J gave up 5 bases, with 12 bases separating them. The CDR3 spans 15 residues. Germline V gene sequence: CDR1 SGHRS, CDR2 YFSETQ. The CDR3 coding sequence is TGCGCCAGCAGCTTGACAGTCCCCGGGACCGGGGAGCTGTTTTTT. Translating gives CASSLTVPGTGELFF.

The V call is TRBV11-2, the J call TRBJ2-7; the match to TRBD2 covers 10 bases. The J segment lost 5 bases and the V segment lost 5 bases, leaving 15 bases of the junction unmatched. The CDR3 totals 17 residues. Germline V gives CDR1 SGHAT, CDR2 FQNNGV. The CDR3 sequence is CASSQTISSGSEHEQYF. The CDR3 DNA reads TGTGCCAGCAGCCAGACCATCTCTAGCGGGAGTGAGCACGAGCAGTACTTC.

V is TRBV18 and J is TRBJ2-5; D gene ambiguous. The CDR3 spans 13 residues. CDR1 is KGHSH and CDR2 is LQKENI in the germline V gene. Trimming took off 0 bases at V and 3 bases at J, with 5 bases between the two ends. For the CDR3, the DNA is TGTGCCAGCTCACCACCCGTGAAAGAGACCCAGTACTTC. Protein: CASSPPVKETQYF.

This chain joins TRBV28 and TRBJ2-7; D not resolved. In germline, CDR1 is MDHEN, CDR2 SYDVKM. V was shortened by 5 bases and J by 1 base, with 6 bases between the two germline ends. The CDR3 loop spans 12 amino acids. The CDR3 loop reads CASSLLSYEQYF. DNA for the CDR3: TGTGCCAGCAGTCTCCTATCCTACGAGCAGTACTTC.

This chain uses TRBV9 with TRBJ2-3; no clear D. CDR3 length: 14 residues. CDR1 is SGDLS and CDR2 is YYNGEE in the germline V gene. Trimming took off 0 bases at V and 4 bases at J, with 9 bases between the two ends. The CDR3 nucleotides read TGTGCCAGCAGCGTAGCCCCTATTTCAGATACGCAGTATTTT. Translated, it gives CASSVAPISDTQYF.